This T cell receptor beta chain originates from a study of beta chain features in type 1 diabetes. As for the study in general: In age, gender and cell yields, patients were similar to healthy donors. The samples had roughly 110,000,000 sorted cells examined in all.

Of the isolated RNA, all was reverse transcribed, and so the sequenced material was expressed TCRB transcripts. Produced via immunoSEQ multiplex PCR; TCRdb's table is partial and in-frame only. Altogether 900,000 or so clones are present, roughly 15% being singletons, with the ten largest covering 0.02% to 0.03%. The table lists this clone with a few counts. By way of CD45RO/CCR7/CD25/CD127/CD95/CD27, the CD4+ regulatory, stem cell-like memory, central memory and naive cells were sorted. Germline loops: CDR1 SGHDN, CDR2 FVKESK. V lost 4 bases and J lost 3, with 13 bases in between. The CDR3 spans 14 residues.

The source material was naive CD4+ T cells from blood. This chain joins TRBV14 and TRBJ2-7; a weak D match, TRBD1 (5 bases). The clonotype originates from a woman under 30 in good health. The CDR3 sequence is CASSLSGLGYEQYF. The CDR3 coding sequence is TGTGCCAGCAGCCTATCAGGGCTTGGCTACGAGCAGTACTTC.